The clone carrying this T cell receptor beta chain was seen repeatedly, ten times or more. The ends lost 0 bases at V and 4 bases at J; junction bases unmatched: 5. CDR1 and CDR2 (germline): MGHRA, YSYEKL. This CDR3 has 16 amino acids. TCRdb analysed the 5' RACE reads with MiXCR anew, one entry per CDR3 protein. Among hundreds of thousands of distinct CDR3 sequences listed, around 20% were seen once. These data are taken from a study of identical twins. This same sample was also taken into another study, of yellow fever vaccine responses in identical twins.

The material sequenced was CD4+ T cells sorted from blood. The V call is TRBV4-1, the J call TRBJ1-2; 10 bases map to TRBD1. This receptor was identified in a woman between 18 and 29 years old in good health. CDR3 sequence (DNA): TGCGCCAGCAGCCAAGAGGGGGACAGGGGAAGCTATGGCTACACCTTC. It encodes CASSQEGDRGSYGYTF.